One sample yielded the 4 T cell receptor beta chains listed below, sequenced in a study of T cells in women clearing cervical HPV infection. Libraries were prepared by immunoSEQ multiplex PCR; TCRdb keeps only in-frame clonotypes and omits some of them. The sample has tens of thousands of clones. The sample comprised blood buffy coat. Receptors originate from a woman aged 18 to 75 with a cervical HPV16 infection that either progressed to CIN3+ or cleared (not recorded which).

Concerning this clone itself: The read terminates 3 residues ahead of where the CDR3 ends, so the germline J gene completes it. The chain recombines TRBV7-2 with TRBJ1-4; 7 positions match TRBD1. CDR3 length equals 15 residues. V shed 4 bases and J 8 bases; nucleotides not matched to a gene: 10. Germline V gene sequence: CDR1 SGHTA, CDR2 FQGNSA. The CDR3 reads CASSWDSREGEKLFF. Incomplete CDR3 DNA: TGTGCCAGCAGCTGGGACAGTCGCGAGGGGGAAAAA.

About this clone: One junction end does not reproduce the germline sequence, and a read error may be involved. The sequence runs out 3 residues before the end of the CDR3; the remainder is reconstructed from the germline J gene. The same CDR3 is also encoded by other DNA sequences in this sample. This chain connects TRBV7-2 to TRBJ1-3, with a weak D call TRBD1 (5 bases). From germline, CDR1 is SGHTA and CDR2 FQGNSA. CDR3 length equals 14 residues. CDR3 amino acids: CASSFRRGGNTIYF. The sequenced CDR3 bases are TGTGCCAGCAGCTTTAGGAGGGGCGGAAACACA.

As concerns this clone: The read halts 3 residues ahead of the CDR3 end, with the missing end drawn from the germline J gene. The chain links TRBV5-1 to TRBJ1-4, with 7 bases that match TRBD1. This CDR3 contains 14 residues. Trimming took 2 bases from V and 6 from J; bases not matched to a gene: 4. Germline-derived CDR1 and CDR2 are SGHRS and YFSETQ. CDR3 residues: CASSFRGTDEKLFF. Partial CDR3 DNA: TGCGCCAGCAGCTTCCGAGGGACAGATGAAAAA.

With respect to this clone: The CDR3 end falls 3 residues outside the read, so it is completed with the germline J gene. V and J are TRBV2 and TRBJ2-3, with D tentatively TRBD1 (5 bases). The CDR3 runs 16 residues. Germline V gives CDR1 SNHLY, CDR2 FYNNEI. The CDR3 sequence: CASRRLLGAAEETQYF. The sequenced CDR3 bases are TGTGCCAGCAGGCGTTTATTAGGGGCGGCCGAAGAGACG.